The entry below describes one T cell receptor beta chain. This sample is part of a study of blood T cell repertoires in COVID-19. Study overall: Sites in the United States, Italy and Spain provided acute and convalescent COVID-19 samples. In each case, the material was cDNA or gDNA derived from T cells, B-cell-depleted T cells, or PBMCs.

Original processing methods: Amplification from reference gene primers served as the basis for estimated nucleated cell counts. The protocol was immunoSEQ multiplex PCR, while the TCRdb copy is restricted to in-frame clones and leaves out a portion. V and J calls plus clone size are reproduced from that table; the DNA served to infer D and trimming. The sample lists 150,000 to 200,000 clones; 70% to 85% were seen once. With 5 bases clipped from V and 2 bases from J, the junction kept 6 bases outside the gene matches. The CDR3 runs to 14 residues. CDR1 is SGDLS, CDR2 YYNGEE, per germline. The chain links TRBV9 to TRBJ1-1; 7 bases map to TRBD1. The receptor was derived from a woman aged 80 or older with acute or convalescent COVID-19. Material for sequencing was peripheral blood. CDR3 loop: CASRVGTANTEAFF. The CDR3 nucleotides are TGTGCCAGCAGAGTTGGGACAGCCAACACTGAAGCTTTCTTT. The whole variable domain, remainder taken from reference TRBV9 and TRBJ1-1, is DSGVTQTPKHLITATGQRVTLRCSPRSGDLSVYWYQQSLDQGLQFLIQYYNGEERAKGNILERFSAQQFPDLHSELNLSSLELGDSALYFCASRVGTANTEAFFGQGTRLTVV.